A single TCR beta chain is shown here with its context. The survey-level immunoSEQ assay was used. In the original processing: Lowest detectable productive clonotype frequency was 2.59 x 10-5. The method was immunoSEQ multiplex PCR; TCRdb's version includes in-frame clones alone and lacks a portion of them. From that table come the V and J calls and clone size; the DNA was used to work out D and trimming. The sample records under 35,000 clones, 71% being singletons. This specimen comes from a study of STAT5B mutations in CD4+ large granular lymphocyte leukemia. Study-wide background: Among healthy controls, a particular HLA allele went with more CDR3 'QG' motifs.

Per germline, CDR1 LNHDA and CDR2 SQIVND (reference sequence). Trimming left V 6 bases short and J 5 bases short, with 10 bases between. The CDR3 spans 13 residues. This TCR was sampled from a human donor in good health. Sequenced: CD4+ T cells from blood buffy coats. The rearrangement uses TRBV19 and TRBJ1-4; perhaps TRBD1 as D (5 bases). The CDR3 DNA is TGTGCCAGTAGGTGGACACTCAATGAAAAACTGTTTTTT. Its translation is CASRWTLNEKLFF.